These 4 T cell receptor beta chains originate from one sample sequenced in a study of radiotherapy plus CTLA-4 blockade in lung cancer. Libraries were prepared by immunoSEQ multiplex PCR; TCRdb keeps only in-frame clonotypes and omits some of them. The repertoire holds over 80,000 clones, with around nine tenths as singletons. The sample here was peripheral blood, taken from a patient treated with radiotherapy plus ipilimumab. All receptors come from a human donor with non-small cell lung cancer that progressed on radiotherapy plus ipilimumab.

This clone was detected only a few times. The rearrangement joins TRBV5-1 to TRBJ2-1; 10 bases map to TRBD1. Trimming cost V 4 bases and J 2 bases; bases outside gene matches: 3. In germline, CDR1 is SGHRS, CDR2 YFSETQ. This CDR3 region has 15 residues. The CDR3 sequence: CASSRTGGAYNEQFF. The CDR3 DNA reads TGCGCCAGCAGCCGGACAGGGGGGGCCTACAATGAGCAGTTCTTC. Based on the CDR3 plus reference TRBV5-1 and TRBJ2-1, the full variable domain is KAGVTQTPRYLIKTRGQQVTLSCSPISGHRSVSWYQQTPGQGLQFLFEYFSETQRNKGNFPGRFSGRQFSNSRSEMNVSTLELGDSALYLCASSRTGGAYNEQFFGPGTRLTVL.

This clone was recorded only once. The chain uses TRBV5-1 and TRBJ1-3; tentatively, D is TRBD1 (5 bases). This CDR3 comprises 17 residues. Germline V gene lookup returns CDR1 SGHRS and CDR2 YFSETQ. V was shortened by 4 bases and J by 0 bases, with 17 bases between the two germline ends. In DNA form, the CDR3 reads TGCGCCAGCAGCCAGGTCACAGGAGGGGCCTCTGGAAACACCATATATTTT. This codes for CASSQVTGGASGNTIYF.

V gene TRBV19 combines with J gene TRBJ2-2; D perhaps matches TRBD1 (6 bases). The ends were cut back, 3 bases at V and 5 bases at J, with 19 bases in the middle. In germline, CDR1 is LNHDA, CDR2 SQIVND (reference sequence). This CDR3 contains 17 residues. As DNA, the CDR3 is TGTGCCAGTAGTATCTTCGGGCAGGGGTTTGTTACCGGGGAGCTGTTTTTT. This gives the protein CASSIFGQGFVTGELFF.

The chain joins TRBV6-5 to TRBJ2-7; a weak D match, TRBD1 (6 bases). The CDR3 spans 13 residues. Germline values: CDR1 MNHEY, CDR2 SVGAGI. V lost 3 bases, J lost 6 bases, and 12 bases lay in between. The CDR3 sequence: CASSYLDSPEQYF. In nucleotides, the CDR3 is TGTGCCAGCAGTTATCTGGACAGTCCCGAGCAGTACTTC.